The T cell receptor beta chain described here comes from a study of T cell changes during pregnancy in multiple sclerosis. Only in-frame clones appear in the TCRdb table, and some are missing; sequencing was by immunoSEQ multiplex PCR. The profile shows 20,000 to 25,000 clones, around 88% of them singletons. This CDR3 spans 16 amino acids. The germline gives CDR1 LGHNA, CDR2 YNFKEQ. The origin of this receptor is a female donor in good health, enrolled as a control in a pregnancy study. The source material was CD4+ T cells from peripheral blood mononuclear cells, sampled in the first trimester of pregnancy. The chain couples TRBV4-2 to TRBJ2-5, with a tentative D call TRBD1 (6 bases). TRBJ2-7 explains the end of the DNA better; the J call may be wrong. The CDR3 is CASSQGSGDVSYEQYF. Written as DNA, the CDR3 is TGTGCCAGCAGCCAAGGATCAGGGGACGTCTCCTACGAGCAGTACTTC.